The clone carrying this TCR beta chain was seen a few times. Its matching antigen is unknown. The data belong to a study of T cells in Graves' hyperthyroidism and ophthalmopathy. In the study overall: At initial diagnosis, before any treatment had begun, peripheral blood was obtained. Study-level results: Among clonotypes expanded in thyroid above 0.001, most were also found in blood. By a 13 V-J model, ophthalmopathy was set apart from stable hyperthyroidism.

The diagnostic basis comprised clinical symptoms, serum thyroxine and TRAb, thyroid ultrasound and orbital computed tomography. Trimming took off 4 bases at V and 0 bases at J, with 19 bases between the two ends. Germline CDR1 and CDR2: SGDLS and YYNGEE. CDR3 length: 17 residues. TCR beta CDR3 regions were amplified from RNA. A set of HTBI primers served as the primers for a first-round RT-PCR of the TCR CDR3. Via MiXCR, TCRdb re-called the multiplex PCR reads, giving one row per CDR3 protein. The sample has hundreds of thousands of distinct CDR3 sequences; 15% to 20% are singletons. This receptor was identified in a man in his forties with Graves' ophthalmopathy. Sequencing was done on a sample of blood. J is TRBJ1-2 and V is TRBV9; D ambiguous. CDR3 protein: CASSPLGSEVTNYGYTF. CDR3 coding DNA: TGTGCCAGCAGCCCCCTGGGCTCAGAGGTTACTAACTATGGCTACACCTTC.